What follows are 14 T cell receptor beta chains derived from one specimen sequenced in a study of T cells in Graves' hyperthyroidism and ophthalmopathy. There were TCR beta CDR3 regions amplified from RNA transcripts. Primed by the HTBI set, a first-round RT-PCR was run on the TCR CDR3. A single record per CDR3 protein comes from TCRdb applying MiXCR to the multiplex PCR reads. The sample lists more than 350,000 distinct CDR3 sequences, about a sixth occurring once. The sample comprised blood. Every receptor here comes from a woman in her twenties or thirties with Graves' hyperthyroidism that later progressed to Graves' ophthalmopathy.

The genes are TRBV6-1 and TRBJ2-1; tentative D call: TRBD2 (5 bases). The CDR3 length is 14 residues. V dropped 5 bases and J dropped 6 bases, with 14 bases sitting between them. From germline, CDR1 is MNHNS and CDR2 SASEGT. The CDR3 is CASSRSGDLNEQFF. The CDR3 coding sequence is TGTGCCAGCAGTAGAAGCGGAGACCTCAATGAGCAGTTCTTC.

This clonotype was detected ten times or more. The CDR3 sequence is CASSPGTSGRQETQYF. In DNA, the CDR3 is TGTGCCAGCAGCCCCGGGACTAGCGGGAGACAAGAGACCCAGTACTTC. The V and J genes are TRBV9 and TRBJ2-5, with 14 bases identical to TRBD2. CDR1 and CDR2 (germline): SGDLS, YYNGEE. Losses at the gene ends were 4 bases for V and 2 bases for J; bases not matched to a gene: 4. The CDR3 is 16 residues long.

This clonotype was recorded many times. CDR3 residues: CASGPSRNQPQHF. Here the CDR3 DNA reads TGTGCCAGCGGACCCTCCAGAAATCAGCCCCAGCATTTT. The V call is TRBV2, the J call TRBJ1-5; no definite D call. V gave up 8 bases and J gave up 4 bases, with 12 bases separating them. Germline-derived CDR1 and CDR2 are SNHLY and FYNNEI. This CDR3 contains 13 residues.

The chain is built from TRBV7-6 and TRBJ2-6, with 9 nucleotides matching TRBD1. After removal of 1 base from V and 1 base from J, the junction contained 8 bases not matched to a gene. This CDR3 has 19 residues. Germline V CDR1 and CDR2: SGHVS, FNYEAQ. DNA for the CDR3: TGTGCCAGCAGCTTAGTATGGACAGGGGCCCTTTCTGGGGCCAACGTCCTGACTTTC. Protein product: CASSLVWTGALSGANVLTF. The variable domain in full, completed from reference TRBV7-6 and TRBJ2-6, reads GAGVSQSPRYKVTKRGQDVALRCDPISGHVSLYWYRQALGQGPEFLTYFNYEAQQDKSGLPNDRFSAERPEGSISTLTIQRTEQRDSAMYRCASSLVWTGALSGANVLTFGAGSRLTVL.

For this clonotype: A much larger clone lies one base from this, so it may be a read error. This chain uses TRBV3-1 with TRBJ1-6; D is perhaps TRBD1 (5 bases). CDR1 and CDR2 from the germline V gene are LGHDT and YNNKEL (reference sequence). With 4 bases removed from V and 17 bases from J, the gap between germline ends came to 12 bases. This CDR3 has 11 amino acids. CDR3 in DNA: TGTGCCAGCAGCCGGGACGGTGACGTCCACTTT. It translates to CASSRDGDVHF.

The table lists this clonotype with many counts. This chain links TRBV6-1 with TRBJ1-2; no definite D call. V lost 5 bases, J lost 7 bases, and 11 bases lay in between. Germline CDR1 MNHNS, CDR2 SASEGT. This CDR3 has 12 residues. CDR3 loop: CASSSGVGGYTF. As DNA, the CDR3 is TGTGCCAGCAGTTCCGGGGTAGGTGGCTACACCTTC.

V is TRBV30 and J is TRBJ2-7, with D unclear. Germline V gene lookup returns CDR1 GTSNPN and CDR2 SVGIG (reference sequence). The CDR3 consists of 11 residues. The ends were cut back, 5 bases at V and 6 bases at J, with 11 bases in the middle. The CDR3 protein is CAWGLSLEQYF. The CDR3 nucleotides read TGTGCCTGGGGCCTCAGTCTCGAGCAGTACTTC.

The rearrangement uses TRBV11-2 and TRBJ2-5, with D possibly being TRBD1 or TRBD2 (7 bases each). Germline V gene lookup returns CDR1 SGHAT and CDR2 FQNNGV. V was trimmed by 5 bases and J by 4 bases, leaving 20 bases between them. This CDR3 comprises 16 residues. CDR3 nucleotides: TGTGCCAGCAGCCAGGGGGAGGGCGGGAGAGGAGAGACCCAGTACTTC. It is translated as CASSQGEGGRGETQYF.

Of note for this clonotype: One junction end does not reproduce the germline sequence, and a read error may be involved. This chain connects TRBV5-5 to TRBJ2-3, with D possibly called TRBD1 or TRBD2 (5 bases each). Per the germline V gene, CDR1 is SGHKS and CDR2 is YYEKEE (reference sequence). There are 15 residues in the CDR3. The CDR3 loop reads CASNLGVSSTDTQYF. The DNA for the CDR3 is TGTGCCAGCAACTTGGGGGTATCGAGCACAGATACGCAGTATTTT.

Many counts were recorded for this clonotype. The V call is TRBV25-1, the J call TRBJ1-2; 7 bases agree with TRBD1. Trimming at V came to 4 bases and at J to 4 bases, leaving 21 bases not matched to a gene. In germline, CDR1 is MGHDK, CDR2 SYGVNS. CDR3 length: 19 residues. CDR3 region: CASSGGLDRAQVVGYGYTF. The CDR3 DNA sequence: TGTGCCAGCAGTGGGGGACTAGACAGGGCCCAGGTGGTGGGCTATGGCTACACCTTC.

This clonotype was seen many times. The chain combines TRBV20-1 with TRBJ2-3; 8 bases fit TRBD1. Germline lookup yields CDR1 DFQATT and CDR2 SNEGSKA (reference sequence). The CDR3 is 15 residues long. V was clipped by 6 bases and J by 0 bases; unmatched bases: 8. The CDR3 DNA reads TGCAGTGCAACGGACAGGGCCTCTAGCACAGATACGCAGTATTTT. The encoded protein is CSATDRASSTDTQYF.

In its sample, this clonotype was seen a few times. This chain connects TRBV20-1 to TRBJ2-4, with D hard to call. Germline V CDR1 and CDR2: DFQATT, SNEGSKA (reference sequence). The germline V and J ends were trimmed by 2 bases and 0 bases, with 11 bases remaining between them. The CDR3 totals 15 residues. Written as DNA, the CDR3 is TGCAGTGCTAGACCTCTGTCACTAGCCAAAAACATTCAGTACTTC. Protein: CSARPLSLAKNIQYF.

This clonotype was detected once. One end of the junction fails to match germline, which may point to a read error. The V gene is TRBV28, the J gene TRBJ2-7; 9 bases are a match to TRBD1. The V gene's germline CDR1 is MDHEN and CDR2 SYDVKM. The length of the CDR3 is 17 residues. Here the CDR3 reads CASSLRKLGQGIYGQYF. CDR3 bases: TGTGCCAGCAGTTTACGAAAACTTGGACAGGGGATCTACGGGCAGTACTTC.

In this sample, this clonotype turned up many times. The J gene is TRBJ2-1, the V gene TRBV18, with 7 bases identical to TRBD1. This CDR3 is 13 amino acids long. Germline trimming cut 7 bases from V and 6 bases from J; bases unmatched to any gene: 6. Germline V lookup: CDR1 KGHSH, CDR2 LQKENI. CDR3 in DNA: TGTGCCAGCTTCGGACAGGCCGGCAATGAGCAGTTCTTC. This gives the protein CASFGQAGNEQFF. The whole variable domain, remainder taken from reference TRBV18 and TRBJ2-1, is NAGVMQNPRHLVRRRGQEARLRCSPMKGHSHVYWYRQLPEEGLKFMVYLQKENIIDESGMPKERFSAEFPKEGPSILRIQQVVRGDSAAYFCASFGQAGNEQFFGPGTRLTVL.